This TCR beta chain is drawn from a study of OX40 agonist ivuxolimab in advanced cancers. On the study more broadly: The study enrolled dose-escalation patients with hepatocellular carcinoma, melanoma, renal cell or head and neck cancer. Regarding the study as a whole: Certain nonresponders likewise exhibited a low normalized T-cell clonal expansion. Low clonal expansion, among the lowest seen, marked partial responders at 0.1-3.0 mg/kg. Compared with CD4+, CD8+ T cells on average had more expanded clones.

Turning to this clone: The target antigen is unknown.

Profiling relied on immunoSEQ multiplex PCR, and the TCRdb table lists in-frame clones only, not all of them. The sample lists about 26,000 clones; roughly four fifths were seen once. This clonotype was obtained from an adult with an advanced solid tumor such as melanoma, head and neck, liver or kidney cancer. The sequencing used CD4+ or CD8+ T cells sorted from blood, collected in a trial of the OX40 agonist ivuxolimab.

CDR3 in DNA: TGTGCCAGCAGCTTGGGCACGGAGGTTAATTCACCCCTCCACTTT. Amino acids: CASSLGTEVNSPLHF. The chain carries TRBV5-4 and TRBJ1-6; the D is unclear. This CDR3 spans 15 amino acids. V shed 0 bases and J shed 6 bases, with 10 bases lying between them. The germline V gene has CDR1 SGHNT and CDR2 YYREEE (reference sequence).